This T cell receptor beta chain was sequenced in a study of blood T cells in healthy people across ages. For the second PCR, which ran for about 6 to 12 cycles, a sample-barcoded 5' primer and a J-beta primer mix were used. A template-switch adaptor containing 12 random nucleotides labeled each cDNA molecule. TCRdb passed the 5' RACE reads through MiXCR, listing each CDR3 protein once. The table shows 700,000 to 800,000 distinct CDR3 sequences, with more than 40% occurring only once. Details on this clonotype: The antigen remains unidentified.

Study results and caveats: More naive CD4+ cells and higher diversity marked long-lived donors relative to aged donors.

V lost 3 bases and J 1 base, leaving 13 bases between the germline ends. The CDR3 is made up of 15 amino acids. Germline assignment: CDR1 LGHDT and CDR2 YNNKEL (reference sequence). This sequence originates from a woman aged 60 to 75 in good health. The sample taken for sequencing was blood. V gene TRBV3-1 combines with J gene TRBJ2-7; D is uncertain. CDR3 sequence: CASSHKVSRSYEQYF. In DNA form, the CDR3 reads TGTGCCAGCAGCCACAAGGTTAGCCGATCCTACGAGCAGTACTTC.